The next 21 T cell receptor beta chains were all read from a single sample in a study of regulatory T cells in long-lasting Graves disease. CDR3-region Arm-PCR and iRepertoire HTBI primers produced the TCR beta libraries. MiXCR, applied by TCRdb to the multiplex PCR reads, yields one record per CDR3 protein. The table includes roughly 500,000 distinct CDR3 sequences, under 25% detected once. Time point here: persistent/refractory GD, antithyroid drugs over 5 years with positive TRAb. Following extraction of RNA from PBMCs, that RNA was used to make the TCR library. Sequenced material: peripheral blood mononuclear cells (PBMCs), taken when the disease was refractory, from a patient treated with antithyroid drugs. The source is a female donor with Graves disease.

V and J are TRBV9 and TRBJ1-6; 8 bases are a match to TRBD1. Germline assignment: CDR1 SGDLS and CDR2 YYNGEE. This CDR3 region has 15 residues. The V segment lost 0 bases and the J segment 6 bases; nucleotides outside the gene matches: 2. This CDR3 is CASSVDGTGNSPLHF. As DNA, the CDR3 is TGTGCCAGCAGCGTAGACGGGACAGGTAATTCACCCCTCCACTTT.

This clonotype was counted many times. The chain carries TRBV4-2 and TRBJ2-7; TRBD2 matches 9 bases. The V gene's germline CDR1 is LGHNA and CDR2 YNFKEQ. V shed 0 bases, J shed 5 bases, and the junction held 8 bases outside the gene matches. This CDR3 region has 16 residues. As DNA, the CDR3 is TGTGCCAGCAGCCAAGACCTGGGACTAGCTTTGGACGAGCAGTACTTC. This codes for CASSQDLGLALDEQYF.

A few counts support this clonotype. The chain uses TRBV6-1 and TRBJ1-5; TRBD1 agrees at 9 bases. After removal of 5 bases from V and 2 bases from J, the junction contained 4 bases not matched to a gene. CDR3 length: 15 amino acids. CDR1 and CDR2 (germline): MNHNS, SASEGT. The CDR3 nucleotides are TGTGCCAGCAGTCGATGGACAGGGGGCAATCAGCCCCAGCATTTT. This translates into CASSRWTGGNQPQHF.

This clonotype was seen a few times. This chain connects TRBV5-1 to TRBJ2-1; 7 bases align to TRBD2. The CDR3 runs 13 residues. Trimming removed 0 bases from V and 10 bases from J; junction bases left unmatched: 4. Germline CDR1 and CDR2: SGHRS and YFSETQ. Written as DNA, the CDR3 is TGCGCCAGCAGCTTGGGGGCGGGAGTCGAGCAGTTCTTC. It is translated as CASSLGAGVEQFF.

This chain joins TRBV7-2 and TRBJ2-6; weak D call: TRBD1 (5 bases). CDR1 is SGHTA and CDR2 is FQGNSA in the germline V gene. This CDR3 spans 17 amino acids. V shed 1 base and J shed 4 bases, with 14 bases lying between them. Here the CDR3 reads CASSLVGRVEGANVLTF. In DNA, the CDR3 is TGTGCCAGCAGCTTAGTAGGCAGGGTGGAAGGGGCCAACGTCCTGACTTTC.

This clonotype was recorded at least ten times. The V gene is TRBV6-1, the J gene TRBJ2-1; 12 bases line up with TRBD1. This CDR3 region has 13 residues. Per the germline V gene, CDR1 is MNHNS and CDR2 is SASEGT. V gave up 7 bases and J gave up 6 bases; unmatched junction bases: 1. As DNA, the CDR3 is TGTGCCAGCACGGGACAGGGGGCCAATGAGCAGTTCTTC. It yields the protein CASTGQGANEQFF.

This clonotype was observed many times. This chain links TRBV11-2 with TRBJ1-2; possibly TRBD1 for D (5 bases). The germline V and J ends were trimmed by 5 bases and 5 bases, with 9 bases remaining between them. Looked up from germline, CDR1 is SGHAT and CDR2 is FQNNGV. The CDR3 extends over 12 amino acids. The CDR3 here is CASSNRQYGYTF. The DNA for the CDR3 is TGTGCCAGCAGCAACAGGCAGTATGGCTACACCTTC.

This clonotype was picked up many times. The chain uses TRBV6-5 and TRBJ1-5; TRBD1 might be the D (5 bases). Germline-derived CDR1 and CDR2 are MNHEY and SVGAGI. The germline V and J ends were trimmed by 0 bases and 1 base, with 16 bases remaining between them. The CDR3 is made up of 18 amino acids. Here the CDR3 DNA reads TGTGCCAGCAGTTACTCGAATAGCAGGGTGGCGAGCAATCAGCCCCAGCATTTT. It specifies CASSYSNSRVASNQPQHF.

This clonotype has at least ten counts. The V and J genes are TRBV2 and TRBJ2-4; D gene uncertain. The CDR3 contains 13 residues. Trimming took off 10 bases at V and 6 bases at J, with 16 bases between the two ends. Germline CDR1 SNHLY, CDR2 FYNNEI. The CDR3 spells CATSERKGNIQYF. As DNA, the CDR3 is TGTGCCACCTCCGAACGTAAGGGAAACATTCAGTACTTC.

Many counts were recorded for this clonotype. The chain carries TRBV11-2 and TRBJ1-2; D is undetermined. Per germline, CDR1 SGHAT and CDR2 FQNNGV. The CDR3 runs to 16 residues. Trimming shortened V by 4 bases and J by 0 bases, and 15 bases separated the two germline ends. CDR3 DNA: TGTGCCAGCAGCTCCCTTCGGTCTGGCACTAACTATGGCTACACCTTC. Its translation is CASSSLRSGTNYGYTF. The full variable domain, completed using reference TRBV11-2 and TRBJ1-2, is EAGVAQSPRYKIIEKRQSVAFWCNPISGHATLYWYQQILGQGPKLLIQFQNNGVVDDSQLPKDRFSAERLKGVDSTLKIQPAKLEDSAVYLCASSSLRSGTNYGYTFGSGTRLTVV.

This clonotype has a count of ten or more. The chain recombines TRBV12-3 or TRBV12-4 with TRBJ1-1; D is uncertain. This CDR3 has 14 residues. The V end lost 7 bases, the J end lost 0 bases, and 12 bases lay between the germline ends. The CDR3 sequence: CASNRGLMNTEAFF. CDR3 nucleotides: TGTGCCAGCAATCGAGGCCTCATGAACACTGAAGCTTTCTTT.

The chain joins TRBV5-1 to TRBJ2-7; TRBD1 agrees at 7 bases. Germline CDR1 is SGHRS and CDR2 is YFSETQ. V was clipped by 0 bases and J by 4 bases; unmatched bases: 19. This CDR3 has 19 amino acids. The chain's CDR3 is CASSLASPGSGTAPYEQYF. CDR3 DNA sequence: TGCGCCAGCAGCTTGGCCTCCCCGGGTTCAGGGACAGCCCCTTACGAGCAGTACTTC.

This clonotype was seen repeatedly, ten times or more. The chain combines TRBV2 with TRBJ1-6; TRBD1 is a possible D gene (6 bases). Per the germline V gene, CDR1 is SNHLY and CDR2 is FYNNEI. V gave up 8 bases and J gave up 7 bases, with 12 bases separating them. The CDR3 contains 13 residues. The CDR3 region has the DNA TGTGCCAGCGTAGCAGGGGCGAATTCACCCCTCCACTTT. It encodes CASVAGANSPLHF.

For this clonotype: A much larger clonotype is one base distant, so this may be a read error. The chain couples TRBV30 to TRBJ2-5; 7 bases map to TRBD1. CDR1 and CDR2 from the germline V gene are GTSNPN and SVGIG (reference sequence). V lost 0 bases to trimming and J lost 5 bases; unmatched junction nucleotides: 3. The CDR3 sequence is 13 residues long. CDR3 in amino acids: CAWSVGRGETQYF. The CDR3, as DNA: TGTGCCTGGAGTGTGGGCAGGGGGGAGACCCAGTACTTC.

The sample holds many counts of this clonotype. The rearrangement links TRBV28 to TRBJ2-7; possible D gene TRBD2, 6 bases. The CDR3 is 18 residues long. The V and J ends lost 6 bases and 0 bases respectively, with 24 bases between them. Germline CDR1 reads MDHEN; CDR2 reads SYDVKM. DNA for the CDR3: TGTGCCAGCAGCCGCCCACCCTCTAGCGAGACGGACTCCTACGAGCAGTACTTC. Translated: CASSRPPSSETDSYEQYF. The full variable domain, completed using reference TRBV28 and TRBJ2-7, is DVKVTQSSRYLVKRTGEKVFLECVQDMDHENMFWYRQDPGLGLRLIYFSYDVKMKEKGDIPEGYSVSREKKERFSLILESASTNQTSMYLCASSRPPSSETDSYEQYFGPGTRLTVT.

The chain has TRBV9 and TRBJ1-3; D ambiguous. The V end was cut by 4 bases, the J end by 4 bases, with 15 bases between. The CDR3 totals 15 residues. The germline V gene encodes CDR1 SGDLS and CDR2 YYNGEE. The CDR3 nucleotides read TGTGCCAGCAGCCCCCCCTGGTCGACGGGAAACACCATATATTTT. Translating it yields CASSPPWSTGNTIYF.

This clonotype was observed a few times. The chain recombines TRBV7-2 with TRBJ2-7, with a possible D match to TRBD2 (5 bases). CDR1 SGHTA and CDR2 FQGNSA come from the germline V gene. V lost 5 bases, J lost 6 bases, and 20 bases lay in between. The CDR3 is 15 residues long. CDR3: CASSQLAIATGEQYF. CDR3 DNA: TGTGCCAGCAGCCAACTTGCGATAGCGACGGGCGAGCAGTACTTC.

This clonotype was picked up a small number of times. The genes are TRBV12-3 or TRBV12-4 and TRBJ2-7, with TRBD2 as a possible D gene (6 bases). Trimming took off 5 bases at V and 7 bases at J, with 21 bases between the two ends. The CDR3 is made up of 15 amino acids. CDR3 amino acids: CASSLQARGLGEQYF. Here the CDR3 DNA reads TGTGCCAGCAGTCTCCAGGCGAGGGGACTGGGGGAGCAGTACTTC.

This clonotype was found a few times. The rearrangement links TRBV28 to TRBJ1-3; D uncertain. The CDR3 extends over 10 amino acids. CDR1 and CDR2 from the germline V gene are MDHEN and SYDVKM. Trimming removed 9 bases from V and 7 bases from J, with 7 bases in between. The CDR3 protein is CASGINTIYF. Written as DNA, the CDR3 is TGTGCCAGTGGGATCAACACCATATATTTT.

Ten or more counts support this clonotype. The CDR3, as DNA: TGTGCCAGCAAGGGGGGAAATCAGCCCCAGCATTTT. It codes for CASKGGNQPQHF. The chain carries TRBV28 and TRBJ1-5, with a possible D match to TRBD1 (6 bases). The CDR3 is 12 amino acids. Per the germline V gene, CDR1 is MDHEN and CDR2 is SYDVKM. Trimming cost V 7 bases and J 4 bases, with 8 bases left between them.

The chain recombines TRBV9 with TRBJ1-5, with D perhaps matching TRBD1 (6 bases). Germline assignment: CDR1 SGDLS and CDR2 YYNGEE. The CDR3 is 16 residues long. V was trimmed by 3 bases and J by 4 bases, leaving 17 bases between them. The DNA for the CDR3 is TGTGCCAGCAGCGCTGGGGGGGGCAGAGGGAATCAGCCCCAGCATTTT. It yields the protein CASSAGGGRGNQPQHF.